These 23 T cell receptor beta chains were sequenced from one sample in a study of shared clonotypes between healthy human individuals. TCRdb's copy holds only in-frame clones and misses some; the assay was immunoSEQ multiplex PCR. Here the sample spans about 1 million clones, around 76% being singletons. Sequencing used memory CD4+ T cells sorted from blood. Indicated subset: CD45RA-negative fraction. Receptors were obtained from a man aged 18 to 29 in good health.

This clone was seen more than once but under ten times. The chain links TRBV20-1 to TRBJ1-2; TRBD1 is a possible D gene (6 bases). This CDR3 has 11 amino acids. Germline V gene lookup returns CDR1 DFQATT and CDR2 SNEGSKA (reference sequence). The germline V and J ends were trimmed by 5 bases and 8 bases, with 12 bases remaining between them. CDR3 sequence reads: CSAWGREGYTF. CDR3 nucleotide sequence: TGCAGTGCTTGGGGGCGCGAAGGCTACACCTTC.

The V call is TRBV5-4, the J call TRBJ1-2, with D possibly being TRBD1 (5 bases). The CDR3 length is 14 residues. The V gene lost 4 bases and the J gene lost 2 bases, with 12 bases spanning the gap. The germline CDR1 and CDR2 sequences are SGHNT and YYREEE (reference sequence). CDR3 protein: CASSGGLRNYGYTF. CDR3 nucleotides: TGTGCCAGCAGCGGGGGACTACGAAACTATGGCTACACCTTC.

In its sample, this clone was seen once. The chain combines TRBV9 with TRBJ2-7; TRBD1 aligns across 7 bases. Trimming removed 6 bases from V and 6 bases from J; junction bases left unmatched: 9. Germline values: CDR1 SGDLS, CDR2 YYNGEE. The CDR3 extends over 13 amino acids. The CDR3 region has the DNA TGTGCCAGCACCCCCCTCTCAGGGGGCGAGCAGTACTTC. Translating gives CASTPLSGGEQYF.

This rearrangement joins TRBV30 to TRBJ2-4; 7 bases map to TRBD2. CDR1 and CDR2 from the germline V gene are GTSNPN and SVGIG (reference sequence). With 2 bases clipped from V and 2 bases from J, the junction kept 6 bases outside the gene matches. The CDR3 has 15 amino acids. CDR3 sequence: CAWSTGEGSKNIQYF. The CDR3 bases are TGTGCCTGGAGTACGGGGGAGGGATCCAAAAACATTCAGTACTTC.

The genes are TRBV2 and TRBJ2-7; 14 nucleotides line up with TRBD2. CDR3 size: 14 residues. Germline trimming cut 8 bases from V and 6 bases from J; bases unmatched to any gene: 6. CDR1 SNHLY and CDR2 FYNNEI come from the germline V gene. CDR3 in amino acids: CASGTSGGTREQYF. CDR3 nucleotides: TGTGCCAGCGGGACTAGCGGGGGTACTCGCGAGCAGTACTTC.

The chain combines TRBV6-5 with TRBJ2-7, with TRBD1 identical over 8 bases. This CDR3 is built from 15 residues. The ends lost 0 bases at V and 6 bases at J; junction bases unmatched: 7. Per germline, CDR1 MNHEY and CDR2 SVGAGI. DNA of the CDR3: TGTGCCAGCAGTTACTCCCGGACAGGGCTTACCGAGCAGTACTTC. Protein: CASSYSRTGLTEQYF.

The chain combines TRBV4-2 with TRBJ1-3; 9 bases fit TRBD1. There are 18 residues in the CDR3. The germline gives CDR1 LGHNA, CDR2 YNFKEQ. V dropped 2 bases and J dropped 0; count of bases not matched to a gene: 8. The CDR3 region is CASSQTTGGAGSGNTIYF. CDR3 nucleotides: TGTGCCAGCAGCCAAACCACAGGGGGCGCGGGCTCTGGAAACACCATATATTTT.

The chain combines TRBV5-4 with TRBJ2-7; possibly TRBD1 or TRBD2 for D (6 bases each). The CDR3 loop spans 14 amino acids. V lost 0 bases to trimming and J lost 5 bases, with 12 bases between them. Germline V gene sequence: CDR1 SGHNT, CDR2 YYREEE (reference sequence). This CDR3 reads CASSLDQGRNEQYF. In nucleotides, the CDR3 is TGTGCCAGCAGCTTGGATCAGGGGAGGAACGAGCAGTACTTC.

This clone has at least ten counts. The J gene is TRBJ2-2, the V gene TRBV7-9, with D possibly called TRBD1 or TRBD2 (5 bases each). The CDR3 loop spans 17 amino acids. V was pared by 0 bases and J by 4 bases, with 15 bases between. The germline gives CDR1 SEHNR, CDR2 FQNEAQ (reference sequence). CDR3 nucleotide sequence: TGTGCCAGCAGCTTAGCGTCGGGACCAATCTTCACCGGGGAGCTGTTTTTT. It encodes CASSLASGPIFTGELFF.

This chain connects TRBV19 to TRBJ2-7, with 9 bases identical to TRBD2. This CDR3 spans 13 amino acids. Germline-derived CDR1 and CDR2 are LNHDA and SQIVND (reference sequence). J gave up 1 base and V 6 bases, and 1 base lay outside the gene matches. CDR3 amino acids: CASRRGGSYEQYF. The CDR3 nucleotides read TGTGCCAGTAGGCGGGGGGGTTCCTACGAGCAGTACTTC.

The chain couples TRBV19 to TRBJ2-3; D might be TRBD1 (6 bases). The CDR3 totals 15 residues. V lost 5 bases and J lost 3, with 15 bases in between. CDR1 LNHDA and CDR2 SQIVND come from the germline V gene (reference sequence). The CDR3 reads CASSSSGGQTDTQYF. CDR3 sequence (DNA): TGTGCCAGTAGTTCGAGTGGGGGCCAGACAGATACGCAGTATTTT.

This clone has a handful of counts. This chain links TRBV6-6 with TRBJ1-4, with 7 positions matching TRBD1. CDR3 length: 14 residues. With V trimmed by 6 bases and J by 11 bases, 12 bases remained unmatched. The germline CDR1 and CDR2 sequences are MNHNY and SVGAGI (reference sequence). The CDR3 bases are TGTGCCAGCAGAACAGACAGGGTCAGTGGGAAACTGTTTTTT. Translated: CASRTDRVSGKLFF.

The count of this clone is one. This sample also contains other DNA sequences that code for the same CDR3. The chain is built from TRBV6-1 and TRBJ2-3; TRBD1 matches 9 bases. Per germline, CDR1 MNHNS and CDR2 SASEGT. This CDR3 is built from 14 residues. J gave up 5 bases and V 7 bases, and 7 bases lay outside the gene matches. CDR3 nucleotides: TGTGCCAGCACCCCGGGACAGGGACGAGATACGCAGTATTTT. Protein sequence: CASTPGQGRDTQYF.

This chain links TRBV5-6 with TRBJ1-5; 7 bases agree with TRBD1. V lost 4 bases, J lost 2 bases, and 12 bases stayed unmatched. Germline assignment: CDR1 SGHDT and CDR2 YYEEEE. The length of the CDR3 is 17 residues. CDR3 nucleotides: TGTGCCAGCAGCGCGAATTACAGGGGAGGCGGCAATCAGCCCCAGCATTTT. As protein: CASSANYRGGGNQPQHF.

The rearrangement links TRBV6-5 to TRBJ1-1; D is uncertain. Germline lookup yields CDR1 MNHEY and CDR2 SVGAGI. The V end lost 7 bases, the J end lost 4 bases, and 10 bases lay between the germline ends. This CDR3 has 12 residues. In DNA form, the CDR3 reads TGTGCCAGCAATAGGGCTCGCACTGAAGCTTTCTTT. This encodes CASNRARTEAFF.

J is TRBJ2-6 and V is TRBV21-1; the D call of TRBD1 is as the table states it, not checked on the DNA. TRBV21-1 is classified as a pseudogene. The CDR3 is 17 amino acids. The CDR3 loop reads CASSRTGIGTGANVLTF. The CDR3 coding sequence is TGTGCCAGCAGCAGGACAGGGATCGGAACTGGGGCCAACGTCCTGACTTTC.

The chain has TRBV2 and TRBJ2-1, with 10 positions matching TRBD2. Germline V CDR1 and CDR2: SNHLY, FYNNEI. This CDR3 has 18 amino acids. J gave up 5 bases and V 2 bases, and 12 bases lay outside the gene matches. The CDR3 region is CASSERGLAGVLHNEQFF. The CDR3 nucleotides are TGTGCCAGCAGTGAAAGGGGGCTAGCGGGGGTTCTCCACAATGAGCAGTTCTTC.

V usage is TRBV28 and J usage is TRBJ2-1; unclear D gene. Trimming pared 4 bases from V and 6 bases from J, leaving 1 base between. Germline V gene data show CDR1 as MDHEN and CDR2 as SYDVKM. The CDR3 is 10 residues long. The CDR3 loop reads CASSSNEQFF. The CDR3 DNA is TGTGCCAGCAGTTCCAATGAGCAGTTCTTC.

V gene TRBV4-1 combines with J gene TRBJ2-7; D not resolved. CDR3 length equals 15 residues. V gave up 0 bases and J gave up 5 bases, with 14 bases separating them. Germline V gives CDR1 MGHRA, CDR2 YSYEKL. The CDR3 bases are TGCGCCAGCAGCCAAGATGGCAGGAAAATTGACGAGCAGTACTTC. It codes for CASSQDGRKIDEQYF.

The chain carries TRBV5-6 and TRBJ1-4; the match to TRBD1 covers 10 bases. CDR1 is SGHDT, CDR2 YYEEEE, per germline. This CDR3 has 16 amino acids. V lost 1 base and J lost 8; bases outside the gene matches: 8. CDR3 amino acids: CASSLRGTGEVEKLFF. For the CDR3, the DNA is TGTGCCAGCAGCTTGCGGGGGACAGGGGAGGTCGAAAAACTGTTTTTT.

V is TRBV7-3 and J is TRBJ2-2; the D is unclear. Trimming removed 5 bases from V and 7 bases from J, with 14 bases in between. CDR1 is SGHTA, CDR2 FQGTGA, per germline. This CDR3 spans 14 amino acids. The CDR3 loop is CASSLIPNVGELFF. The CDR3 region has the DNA TGTGCCAGCAGCCTTATCCCCAATGTCGGGGAGCTGTTTTTT.

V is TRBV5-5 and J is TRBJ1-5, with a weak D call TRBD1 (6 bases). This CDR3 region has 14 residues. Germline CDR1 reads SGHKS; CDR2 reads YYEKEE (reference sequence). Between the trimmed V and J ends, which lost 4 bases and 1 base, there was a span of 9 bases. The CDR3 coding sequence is TGTGCCAGCAGCCCCGGACAGAGCAATCAGCCCCAGCATTTT. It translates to CASSPGQSNQPQHF.

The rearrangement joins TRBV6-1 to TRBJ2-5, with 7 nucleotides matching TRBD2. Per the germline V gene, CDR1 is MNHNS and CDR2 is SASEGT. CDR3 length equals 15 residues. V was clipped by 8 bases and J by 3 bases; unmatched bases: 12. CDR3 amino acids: CASGWGGRVKETQYF. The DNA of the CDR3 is TGTGCCAGCGGATGGGGAGGGCGGGTCAAAGAGACCCAGTACTTC.